The T cell receptor beta chain under discussion was sequenced for a study of blood T cells in healthy people across ages. V lost 8 bases, J lost 0 bases, and 9 bases stayed unmatched. Germline V gene lookup returns CDR1 MNHEY and CDR2 SVGAGI. CDR3 size: 15 residues. Together with a sample-barcoded 5' primer, a J-beta primer mix was included in a second PCR lasting about 6 to 12 cycles. TCRdb called the 5' RACE reads again in MiXCR, with one record for every CDR3 protein. The sample records 700,000 to 800,000 distinct CDR3 sequences, 35% to 45% being singletons. The V call is TRBV6-5, the J call TRBJ2-5, with TRBD1 matching over 7 bases. Sequences were obtained from blood. The TCR comes from a woman aged 60 to 75 in good health. CDR3 sequence (DNA): TGTGCCAGCTCGAGAGGGGGACAGTACCAAGAGACCCAGTACTTC. This codes for CASSRGGQYQETQYF.